This TCR beta chain originates from a study of T cell repertoires in cytomegalovirus infection. In the study overall: The authors relied on CMV epitopes, both recently identified HLA-C-restricted and well-studied HLA-B-restricted. From public TCR beta signatures came an indication of both CMV infection and matching HLA type. General study findings and limits: Summed frequency of shared TCR beta families picked out CMV carriers who also had the relevant HLA. Predominance within the ex vivo response was attributable to HLA-C-restricted CMV-specific TCR beta clonotypes.

Remarks on this clonotype: Its matching antigen is unknown.

TCRdb used MiXCR to reprocess the reads, holding one entry per CDR3 protein. The data hold about 470,000 distinct CDR3 sequences, with 42% observed a single time. V was clipped by 8 bases and J by 2 bases; unmatched bases: 3. Per the germline V gene, CDR1 is ENHRY and CDR2 is SYGVKD. The CDR3 loop spans 14 amino acids. V is TRBV10-3 and J is TRBJ2-7; 13 bases agree with TRBD2. This TCR came from a human donor in good health (CMV status not recorded). Some clones in this sample may be carry-over from other donors' samples. The sequenced sample was cultured PBMCs, obtained from culture after CMV antigen stimulation. This CDR3 reads CAIGLAGVTYEQYF. CDR3 sequence (DNA): TGTGCCATCGGACTAGCGGGAGTTACCTACGAGCAGTACTTC.